This TCR beta chain was sequenced during a study of T-cell memory formation after mild COVID-19. The CDR3 runs 14 residues. The V end was cut by 3 bases, the J end by 3 bases, with 12 bases between. This clonotype was seen repeatedly, ten times or more. TCRdb analysed the 5' RACE reads with MiXCR anew, one entry per CDR3 protein. Found here are more than 200,000 distinct CDR3 sequences, roughly 15% of them singletons; the top ten hold approximately 3.6%. The clonotype originates from a man aged 18 to 30 who had mild COVID-19 (a few samples of this study predate the infection). Cell type and time point are not known. This sequence joins TRBV12-3 or TRBV12-4 and TRBJ2-7; D not certain. The sequenced material came from PBMCs or a T cell subset sorted from them (not recorded which). The CDR3 spells CASSFRPLDYEQYF. CDR3 DNA: TGTGCCAGCAGTTTCAGGCCCTTGGACTACGAGCAGTACTTC.